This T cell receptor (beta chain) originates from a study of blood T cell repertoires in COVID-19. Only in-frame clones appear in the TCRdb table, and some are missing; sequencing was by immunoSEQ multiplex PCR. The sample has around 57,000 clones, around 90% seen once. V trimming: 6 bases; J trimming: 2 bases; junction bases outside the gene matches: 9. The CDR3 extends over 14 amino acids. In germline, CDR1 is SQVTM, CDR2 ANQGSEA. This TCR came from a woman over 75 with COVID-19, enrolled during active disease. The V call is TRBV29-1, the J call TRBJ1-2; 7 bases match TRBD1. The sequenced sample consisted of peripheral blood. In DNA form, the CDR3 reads TGCAGCGTCCAGGACAGGTTAGGGAACTATGGCTACACCTTC. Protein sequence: CSVQDRLGNYGYTF. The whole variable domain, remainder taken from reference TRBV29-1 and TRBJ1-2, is SAVISQKPSRDICQRGTSLTIQCQVDSQVTMMFWYRQQPGQSLTLIATANQGSEATYESGFVIDKFPISRPNLTFSTLTVSNMSPEDSSIYLCSVQDRLGNYGYTFGSGTRLTVV.